What follows is one T cell receptor beta chain and its context. Its antigen is unidentified. The PCR had 60 Vbeta and 13 Jbeta primers. Clones were read by immunoSEQ multiplex PCR, and TCRdb kept only the in-frame ones, dropping some. The table has about 200,000 clones, around 76% seen once. The data stem from a study of cytomegalovirus exposure and HLA in healthy donors. Findings and limits, study-wide: Highly shared variants forming one cluster were likely a sequencing artifact.

The CDR3 has 12 residues. Germline assignment: CDR1 MNHNS and CDR2 SASEGT. Trimming shortened V by 3 bases and J by 5 bases, and 7 bases separated the two germline ends. Donors consisted of healthy bone marrow donors. The clonotype was recovered from a man aged 35 to 55 in good health and CMV-seropositive. Sequencing was carried out using PBMCs. The chain has TRBV6-1 and TRBJ1-1; D gene ambiguous. CDR3 nucleotide sequence: TGTGCCAGCAGTGACGGGAGGACTGAAGCTTTCTTT. Protein: CASSDGRTEAFF.